The present T cell receptor beta chain was sequenced within a study of Ad26.COV2.S vaccination and SARS-CoV-2 variants. The treatment denotes: 15 to 20 received Ad26.COV2.S at low or high dose, single or two shots; 5 received placebo; per-sample allocation not given. Samples came from day 63 after the first vaccine or placebo injection. Germline-derived CDR1 and CDR2 are SNHLY and FYNNEI. This CDR3 comprises 14 residues. Deletions cut 6 bases from V and 2 bases from J, with 12 bases between. Data came from immunoSEQ multiplex PCR; TCRdb stores just in-frame clones and leaves some out. Among roughly 320,000 clones listed, about 86% were seen once. General observations from the study: Vaccine and placebo recipients had comparable breadth of non-spike TCRs.

With regard to this clone: The antigen is undetermined.

The sequence derives from a person aged 18 to 65 who received the Ad26.COV2.S COVID-19 vaccine or a placebo. This sample comprised peripheral blood, obtained in a trial of Ad26.COV2.S vaccine versus placebo. The chain carries TRBV2 and TRBJ2-3; either TRBD1 or TRBD2 may fit D (5 bases each). The CDR3 loop is CASSRDRSTDTQYF. The CDR3 DNA follows: TGTGCCAGCAGCAGGGACCGTTCCACAGATACGCAGTATTTT.